Included here is one T cell receptor beta chain sequence, with context. Antigen: not known. Survey sequencing of tumors mostly used 4.8 ug DNA, two replicates. Assay used: immunoSEQ multiplex PCR; TCRdb lists only in-frame clones, some missing. The sample has about 9,000 clones, 66% seen once; the top ten hold roughly 8%. The data originate from a study of neoadjuvant anti-PD-1 for oral cavity cancer. Study as a whole: Most patients had three to four biweekly doses of 3 mg/kg nivolumab before resection. Patients without progression received a fourth nivolumab dose around day 43, then surgical resection on days 50-56. Study conclusions and caveats: Each response group had just a few patients in TCR analyses.

The clonotype originates from a person aged 35-79 years with oral cavity squamous cell carcinoma. The sample was tumor tissue, taken before nivolumab (anti-PD-1) treatment.

The CDR3 spells CASRPDTPRQGEQFF. DNA for the CDR3: TGTGCCAGCCGACCGGACACCCCTCGCCAGGGTGAGCAGTTCTTC. This chain uses TRBV28 with TRBJ2-1, with a tentative D call TRBD1 (5 bases). The CDR3 runs to 15 residues. Trimming removed 8 bases at V and 9 bases at J, with 23 bases between. CDR1 is MDHEN, CDR2 SYDVKM, per germline.